A single sample is the source of the 13 T cell receptor beta chains below, sequenced in a study of T cells in Graves' hyperthyroidism and ophthalmopathy. RNA transcripts were the template for amplifying TCR beta CDR3 regions. First-round RT-PCR targeting the TCR CDR3 was performed with the HTBI primer set. TCRdb re-called the multiplex PCR reads with MiXCR, one entry per CDR3 protein. The sample has about 380,000 distinct CDR3 sequences; approximately 14% are singletons. Sample: blood. The receptors were gathered from a woman aged 25-40 years with Graves' ophthalmopathy.

The table lists this clonotype with a few counts. This may stem from a read error, because a much larger clone lies one nucleotide away. V usage is TRBV2 and J usage is TRBJ1-2; D may be TRBD1 (5 bases). The CDR3 has 14 amino acids. The V end lost 4 bases, the J end lost 3 bases, and 12 bases lay between the germline ends. CDR1 SNHLY and CDR2 FYNNEI come from the germline V gene. The DNA for the CDR3 is TGTGCCAGCAGTGGTTCCAGGGTGGACTATGGCTACACCTTC. Its translation: CASSGSRVDYGYTF.

The chain recombines TRBV25-1 with TRBJ2-5; TRBD2 matches at 9 bases. The V segment lost 8 bases and the J segment 1 base; nucleotides outside the gene matches: 17. CDR3 length equals 18 residues. Germline CDR1 reads MGHDK; CDR2 reads SYGVNS. The CDR3 here is CASSTDLAGKNSQETQYF. The CDR3 DNA sequence: TGTGCCAGCTCTACCGATCTAGCGGGGAAAAACAGCCAAGAGACCCAGTACTTC.

There are many counts of this clonotype. V is TRBV2 and J is TRBJ2-1, with TRBD2 identical over 10 bases. J was trimmed by 4 bases and V by 2 bases; bases with no gene match: 8. The germline CDR1 and CDR2 sequences are SNHLY and FYNNEI. The CDR3 totals 17 residues. This chain's CDR3 is CASSERFGTSEYNEQFF. The DNA for the CDR3 is TGTGCCAGCAGTGAAAGGTTCGGGACTAGCGAGTACAATGAGCAGTTCTTC.

This clonotype was seen a few times. The V gene is TRBV10-3, the J gene TRBJ1-4; 7 nucleotides agree with TRBD1. The CDR3 has 16 residues. Germline trimming cut 2 bases from V and 5 bases from J; bases unmatched to any gene: 8. The V gene's germline CDR1 is ENHRY and CDR2 SYGVKD. In DNA, the CDR3 is TGTGCCATCAGTGAGCGGGGACAGAAGAAAAATGAAAAACTGTTTTTT. Translation: CAISERGQKKNEKLFF.

The chain has TRBV19 and TRBJ1-2; 8 bases map to TRBD1. V lost 7 bases and J lost 4; bases outside the gene matches: 17. This CDR3 region has 17 residues. The germline V gene has CDR1 LNHDA and CDR2 SQIVND (reference sequence). CDR3: CASTAGQGFAYSYGYTF. CDR3 coding DNA: TGTGCCAGTACCGCCGGACAGGGATTCGCCTATTCCTATGGCTACACCTTC.

In this sample, this clonotype turned up many times. CDR3 nucleotide sequence: TGTGCCAGCAGTGAGGGTTTTGGCAATGGCTACACCTTC. Translation: CASSEGFGNGYTF. This chain uses TRBV2 with TRBJ1-2, with unresolved D. CDR1 and CDR2 (germline): SNHLY, FYNNEI. The CDR3 is made up of 13 amino acids. V was cut by 3 bases and J by 6 bases, with 11 bases left in between.

This chain links TRBV3-1 with TRBJ2-1; D possibly corresponds to TRBD2 (5 bases). V dropped 1 base and J dropped 7 bases, with 11 bases sitting between them. CDR3 length equals 14 residues. The germline V gene has CDR1 LGHDT and CDR2 YNNKEL (reference sequence). The DNA for the CDR3 is TGTGCCAGCAGCCAAGCGTCGGGGAGTAATGAGCAGTTCTTC. Translated, it gives CASSQASGSNEQFF.

This chain connects TRBV20-1 to TRBJ2-5; possible D gene TRBD2, 7 bases. The germline gives CDR1 DFQATT, CDR2 SNEGSKA (reference sequence). V was cut by 7 bases and J by 1 base, with 16 bases left in between. This CDR3 has 14 amino acids. CDR3 DNA: TGCAGTGGTAGTGGGGGGGCCATCCAAGAGACCCAGTACTTC. Amino acid sequence: CSGSGGAIQETQYF.

This clonotype was found many times. The chain is built from TRBV6-1 and TRBJ2-3, with 9 bases matching TRBD1. Germline V gene data show CDR1 as MNHNS and CDR2 as SASEGT. This CDR3 contains 16 residues. V trimming: 3 bases; J trimming: 4 bases; junction bases outside the gene matches: 8. The CDR3 DNA is TGTGCCAGCAGTGACCCTTCGGGACAGGGCGCAGATACGCAGTATTTT. Encoded protein: CASSDPSGQGADTQYF.

This clonotype has ten or more counts. J is TRBJ2-2 and V is TRBV20-1; 9 bases are a match to TRBD1. Germline assignment: CDR1 DFQATT and CDR2 SNEGSKA (reference sequence). V was pared by 3 bases and J by 4 bases, with 6 bases of the junction left unmatched. This CDR3 is 15 amino acids long. The CDR3 reads CSARIQGASTGELFF. The CDR3 DNA reads as TGCAGTGCTAGGATACAGGGGGCGAGCACCGGGGAGCTGTTTTTT.

This clonotype showed up many times. The rearrangement links TRBV11-2 to TRBJ2-1; TRBD2 matches at 8 bases. The germline V gene encodes CDR1 SGHAT and CDR2 FQNNGV. The ends lost 3 bases at V and 3 bases at J; junction bases unmatched: 4. This CDR3 is 15 amino acids long. Written as DNA, the CDR3 is TGTGCCAGCAGCTTGGGGCGGGGGGACTACAATGAGCAGTTCTTC. As protein: CASSLGRGDYNEQFF.

This clonotype occurred many times. This chain uses TRBV7-9 with TRBJ2-7, with D perhaps matching TRBD2 (6 bases). V shed 4 bases and J shed 4 bases, with 11 bases lying between them. Germline V gene sequence: CDR1 SEHNR, CDR2 FQNEAQ (reference sequence). The CDR3 runs to 13 residues. CDR3 coding DNA: TGTGCCAGCAGCTCAGGGAGCGGGTACGAGCAGTACTTC. Its translation: CASSSGSGYEQYF.

This clonotype was seen at least ten times. The V gene is TRBV28, the J gene TRBJ1-2, with 7 bases that match TRBD1. Trimming cost V 5 bases and J 8 bases; bases outside gene matches: 8. CDR3 length: 13 residues. From germline, CDR1 is MDHEN and CDR2 SYDVKM. This chain's CDR3 is CASSPLTGDGYTF. CDR3 sequence (DNA): TGTGCCAGCAGTCCTCTAACAGGGGACGGCTACACCTTC.